The clone carrying this TCR beta chain showed up just a few times. TCRdb independently ran MiXCR on the RT-PCR reads; one entry per CDR3 protein. The sample includes 800,000 to 1,000,000 distinct CDR3 sequences, around 17% of them seen just once. This sample was included in a study of patients and donors after allogeneic stem cell transplantation. The CDR3 sequence is 16 residues long. J is TRBJ2-7 and V is TRBV21-1; the D call TRBD2 from the table was never checked on the DNA. TRBV21-1 is labeled a pseudogene. The receptor was isolated from a human donor who was either an allogeneic HSCT recipient or a stem cell or donor lymphocyte infusion donor (not recorded which). It is not recorded whose cells these are; they may come from a transplant donor. Input material: blood, either unsorted or a sorted T cell fraction (not recorded which). The CDR3 region is CASSKKEASGCYEQYF. The DNA of the CDR3 is TGTGCCAGCAGCAAAAAGGAGGCTAGCGGCTGCTACGAGCAGTACTTC.